The 23 T cell receptor beta chains below all came from one sample that was sequenced in a study of identifying expanded T cells in peripheral blood. Method: immunoSEQ multiplex PCR; TCRdb's copy keeps in-frame clones and lacks some. The data contain about 130,000 clones, about 88% of them singletons. Sequencing was done on a sample of blood. The receptors come from a person aged 18-70 years in good health.

The chain links TRBV11-1 to TRBJ1-2; 9 nucleotides agree with TRBD1. V lost 5 bases, J lost 6 bases, and 4 bases stayed unmatched. Per the germline V gene, CDR1 is SGHAT and CDR2 is FQDESV (reference sequence). The length of the CDR3 is 13 residues. CDR3 in amino acids: CASSPDRGNGYTF. CDR3 bases: TGTGCCAGCAGCCCTGACAGGGGGAATGGCTACACCTTC.

The CDR3 nucleotides read TGTGCCAGCAGTGACCCTGGGGCCAACGTCCTGACTTTC. It codes for CASSDPGANVLTF. The chain joins TRBV25-1 to TRBJ2-6; no clear D. The germline CDR1 and CDR2 sequences are MGHDK and SYGVNS. The CDR3 loop spans 13 amino acids. V dropped 3 bases and J dropped 2 bases, with 2 bases sitting between them.

This chain links TRBV29-1 with TRBJ2-5; D not resolved. The J call may be mistaken, given a closer DNA end match to TRBJ2-7. Germline lookup yields CDR1 SQVTM and CDR2 ANQGSEA. The CDR3 spans 12 residues. CDR3 nucleotide sequence: TGCAGCGTCCGGACGGACCCCTACGAGCAGTACTTC. This codes for CSVRTDPYEQYF.

The chain carries TRBV7-9 and TRBJ2-1; D gene ambiguous. The CDR3 is 13 amino acids. V lost 5 bases to trimming and J lost 4 bases, with 9 bases between them. Germline V gene sequence: CDR1 SEHNR, CDR2 FQNEAQ (reference sequence). CDR3 residues: CASSTIAYNEQFF. DNA for the CDR3: TGTGCCAGCAGCACGATCGCATACAATGAGCAGTTCTTC.

The rearrangement joins TRBV5-5 to TRBJ2-5; D remains unclear. The V gene lost 4 bases and the J gene lost 2 bases, with 9 bases spanning the gap. This CDR3 is built from 13 residues. The germline V gene has CDR1 SGHKS and CDR2 YYEKEE (reference sequence). CDR3 DNA sequence: TGTGCCAGCAGCACCAACACGCAAGAGACCCAGTACTTC. Translating it yields CASSTNTQETQYF.

This chain joins TRBV30 and TRBJ2-2; 14 bases are shared with TRBD2. CDR3 size: 21 residues. Unmatched junction bases numbered 16, after V lost 0 bases and J lost 4 bases. Germline lookup yields CDR1 GTSNPN and CDR2 SVGIG (reference sequence). CDR3 in DNA: TGTGCCTGGAGTGTACGACTAGCGGGGGGGCGCTCAAGGGTATCCACCGGGGAGCTGTTTTTT. Protein: CAWSVRLAGGRSRVSTGELFF.

This rearrangement joins TRBV5-1 to TRBJ2-7; 8 bases line up with TRBD2. Trimming removed 5 bases from V and 6 bases from J; junction bases left unmatched: 16. Germline-derived CDR1 and CDR2 are SGHRS and YFSETQ. This CDR3 region has 16 residues. The chain's CDR3 is CASSPTESGRLGEQYF. The CDR3 DNA reads TGCGCCAGCAGTCCGACAGAGAGCGGGAGATTGGGCGAGCAGTACTTC. Supplemented by reference TRBV5-1 and TRBJ2-7, the full variable domain reads KAGVTQTPRYLIKTRGQQVTLSCSPISGHRSVSWYQQTPGQGLQFLFEYFSETQRNKGNFPGRFSGRQFSNSRSEMNVSTLELGDSALYLCASSPTESGRLGEQYFGPGTRLTVT.

The chain combines TRBV7-9 with TRBJ1-6; TRBD1 might be the D (6 bases). V lost 9 bases to trimming and J lost 7 bases, with 10 bases between them. The germline gives CDR1 SEHNR, CDR2 FQNEAQ (reference sequence). The CDR3 runs 12 residues. This chain's CDR3 is CASSGENSPLHF. The CDR3, as DNA: TGTGCCAGTTCAGGGGAAAATTCACCCCTCCACTTT. The complete variable domain, with remaining parts taken from reference TRBV7-9 and TRBJ1-6, reads DTGVSQNPRHKITKRGQNVTFRCDPISEHNRLYWYRQTLGQGPEFLTYFQNEAQLEKSRLLSDRFSAERPKGSFSTLEIQRTEQGDSAMYLCASSGENSPLHFGNGTRLTVT.

The rearrangement uses TRBV18 and TRBJ1-1; TRBD1 might be the D (5 bases). This CDR3 contains 14 residues. V lost 3 bases and J lost 3, with 11 bases in between. CDR1 and CDR2 from the germline V gene are KGHSH and LQKENI. CDR3 loop: CASSPPRDYTEAFF. CDR3 DNA: TGTGCCAGCTCACCCCCCCGGGACTACACTGAAGCTTTCTTT. The full variable domain, completed using reference TRBV18 and TRBJ1-1, is NAGVMQNPRHLVRRRGQEARLRCSPMKGHSHVYWYRQLPEEGLKFMVYLQKENIIDESGMPKERFSAEFPKEGPSILRIQQVVRGDSAAYFCASSPPRDYTEAFFGQGTRLTVV.

The chain has TRBV6-5 and TRBJ1-2, with D perhaps matching TRBD1 (5 bases). Germline-derived CDR1 and CDR2 are MNHEY and SVGAGI. V dropped 5 bases and J dropped 3 bases, with 13 bases sitting between them. CDR3 length: 14 residues. The CDR3 DNA sequence: TGTGCCAGCAGTACCCCTCAGGGATACTATGGCTACACCTTC. As protein: CASSTPQGYYGYTF.

The rearrangement links TRBV2 to TRBJ1-6; the D gene is possibly TRBD1 (5 bases). Trimming removed 5 bases at V and 4 bases at J, with 6 bases between. CDR1 is SNHLY and CDR2 is FYNNEI in the germline V gene. The CDR3 is 13 amino acids. CDR3 loop: CASSSGYNSPLHF. The CDR3 DNA sequence: TGTGCCAGCAGTTCAGGGTATAATTCACCCCTCCACTTT.

A few counts support this clone. The genes are TRBV18 and TRBJ2-5, with 10 bases identical to TRBD1. The V segment lost 0 bases and the J segment 5 bases; nucleotides outside the gene matches: 0. The CDR3 is 14 residues long. CDR1 KGHSH and CDR2 LQKENI come from the germline V gene. The CDR3 DNA follows: TGTGCCAGCTCACCACCGGGACAGGGGGAGACCCAGTACTTC. It translates to CASSPPGQGETQYF.

The V call is TRBV6-6, the J call TRBJ1-3; unclear D gene. Trimming stripped 6 bases from V and 2 bases from J, with 8 bases between. Germline CDR1 MNHNY, CDR2 SVGAGI (reference sequence). CDR3 length: 13 amino acids. The CDR3 DNA is TGTGCCAGCAGCGCCCCCCCTGGAAACACCATATATTTT. Protein sequence: CASSAPPGNTIYF.

The chain couples TRBV12-5 to TRBJ2-2; D possibly corresponds to TRBD1 (5 bases). Germline V gene data show CDR1 as LGHNT and CDR2 as FRNRAP. This CDR3 has 16 residues. V was shortened by 0 bases and J by 2 bases, with 10 bases between the two germline ends. DNA of the CDR3: TGTGCTAGTGGTTTGGTCCAGGGCCCTAACACCGGGGAGCTGTTTTTT. Translated: CASGLVQGPNTGELFF.

The count of this clone is one. The chain has TRBV7-8 and TRBJ2-5; D uncertain. V was clipped by 7 bases and J by 2 bases, with 5 bases between them. Germline values: CDR1 SGHVS, CDR2 FQNEAQ. This CDR3 region has 11 residues. CDR3 residues: CASNIQETQYF. The CDR3 nucleotides are TGTGCCAGCAACATTCAAGAGACCCAGTACTTC. The variable domain in full, completed from reference TRBV7-8 and TRBJ2-5, reads GAGVSQSPRYKVAKRGQDVALRCDPISGHVSLFWYQQALGQGPEFLTYFQNEAQLDKSGLPSDRFFAERPEGSVSTLKIQRTQQEDSAVYLCASNIQETQYFGPGTRLLVL.

Only a few counts were recorded for this clone. The chain links TRBV19 to TRBJ1-2, with 7 bases aligning to TRBD1. Germline V gene sequence: CDR1 LNHDA, CDR2 SQIVND (reference sequence). V lost 8 bases to trimming and J lost 8 bases; unmatched junction nucleotides: 14. This CDR3 spans 14 amino acids. CDR3 in DNA: TGTGCCAGTTTCAAGGAGGGGGCCAGTCGGGGCTACACCTTC. Residues: CASFKEGASRGYTF.

The sample holds a few counts of this clone. The chain has TRBV10-3 and TRBJ2-5; 16 bases fit TRBD2. The CDR3 extends over 15 amino acids. The trim removed 11 bases at V and 4 bases at J, leaving 7 bases unmatched. CDR1 and CDR2 from the germline V gene are ENHRY and SYGVKD. CDR3 protein: CASKGLAGGGETQYF. The CDR3 bases are TGTGCCTCCAAGGGACTAGCGGGAGGGGGAGAGACCCAGTACTTC.

The chain employs TRBV19 and TRBJ1-1; D may be TRBD1 (5 bases). V dropped 2 bases and J dropped 0 bases, with 7 bases sitting between them. The CDR3 contains 14 residues. CDR1 and CDR2 from the germline V gene are LNHDA and SQIVND (reference sequence). The CDR3 loop is CASSISDMNTEAFF. CDR3 DNA sequence: TGTGCCAGTAGTATATCGGACATGAACACTGAAGCTTTCTTT. The full variable domain, completed using reference TRBV19 and TRBJ1-1, is DGGITQSPKYLFRKEGQNVTLSCEQNLNHDAMYWYRQDPGQGLRLIYYSQIVNDFQKGDIAEGYSVSREKKESFPLTVTSAQKNPTAFYLCASSISDMNTEAFFGQGTRLTVV.

V gene TRBV7-3 combines with J gene TRBJ2-3, with 8 bases lining up with TRBD2. CDR1 is SGHTA, CDR2 FQGTGA, per germline. The CDR3 length is 14 residues. V shed 9 bases and J 4 bases; nucleotides not matched to a gene: 9. Here the CDR3 reads CASGSGRRADTQYF. The CDR3 DNA reads TGTGCCAGTGGGAGCGGGAGAAGGGCAGATACGCAGTATTTT.

The chain combines TRBV2 with TRBJ2-3; 10 bases match TRBD2. This CDR3 contains 13 residues. Losses at the gene ends were 7 bases for V and 5 bases for J; bases not matched to a gene: 3. The V gene's germline CDR1 is SNHLY and CDR2 FYNNEI. DNA of the CDR3: TGTGCCAGCACCCGACTAGCGGGAGATACGCAGTATTTT. Protein sequence: CASTRLAGDTQYF.

V and J are TRBV7-2 and TRBJ1-5; D gene ambiguous. V was trimmed by 0 bases and J by 3 bases, leaving 9 bases between them. This CDR3 comprises 15 residues. In germline, CDR1 is SGHTA, CDR2 FQGNSA. The CDR3 region is CASSLALSFNQPQHF. The CDR3 nucleotides read TGTGCCAGCAGCTTAGCGCTCAGCTTCAATCAGCCCCAGCATTTT.

CDR3 coding DNA: TGTGCCAGCAGCGGAGGGGGCAGGGGTAACTATGGCTACACCTTC. It specifies CASSGGGRGNYGYTF. The chain links TRBV5-4 to TRBJ1-2; TRBD1 aligns across 7 bases. Germline V gene data show CDR1 as SGHNT and CDR2 as YYREEE (reference sequence). V lost 4 bases to trimming and J lost 1 base; unmatched junction nucleotides: 7. The CDR3 has 15 residues.

A single count supports this clone. The genes are TRBV18 and TRBJ1-2, with D possibly TRBD1 on 6 matching bases. The CDR3 length is 14 residues. The ends were cut back, 3 bases at V and 0 bases at J, with 8 bases in the middle. CDR1 is KGHSH and CDR2 is LQKENI in the germline V gene. CDR3 residues: CASSPDSANYGYTF. The DNA for the CDR3 is TGTGCCAGCTCACCGGACAGCGCTAACTATGGCTACACCTTC.